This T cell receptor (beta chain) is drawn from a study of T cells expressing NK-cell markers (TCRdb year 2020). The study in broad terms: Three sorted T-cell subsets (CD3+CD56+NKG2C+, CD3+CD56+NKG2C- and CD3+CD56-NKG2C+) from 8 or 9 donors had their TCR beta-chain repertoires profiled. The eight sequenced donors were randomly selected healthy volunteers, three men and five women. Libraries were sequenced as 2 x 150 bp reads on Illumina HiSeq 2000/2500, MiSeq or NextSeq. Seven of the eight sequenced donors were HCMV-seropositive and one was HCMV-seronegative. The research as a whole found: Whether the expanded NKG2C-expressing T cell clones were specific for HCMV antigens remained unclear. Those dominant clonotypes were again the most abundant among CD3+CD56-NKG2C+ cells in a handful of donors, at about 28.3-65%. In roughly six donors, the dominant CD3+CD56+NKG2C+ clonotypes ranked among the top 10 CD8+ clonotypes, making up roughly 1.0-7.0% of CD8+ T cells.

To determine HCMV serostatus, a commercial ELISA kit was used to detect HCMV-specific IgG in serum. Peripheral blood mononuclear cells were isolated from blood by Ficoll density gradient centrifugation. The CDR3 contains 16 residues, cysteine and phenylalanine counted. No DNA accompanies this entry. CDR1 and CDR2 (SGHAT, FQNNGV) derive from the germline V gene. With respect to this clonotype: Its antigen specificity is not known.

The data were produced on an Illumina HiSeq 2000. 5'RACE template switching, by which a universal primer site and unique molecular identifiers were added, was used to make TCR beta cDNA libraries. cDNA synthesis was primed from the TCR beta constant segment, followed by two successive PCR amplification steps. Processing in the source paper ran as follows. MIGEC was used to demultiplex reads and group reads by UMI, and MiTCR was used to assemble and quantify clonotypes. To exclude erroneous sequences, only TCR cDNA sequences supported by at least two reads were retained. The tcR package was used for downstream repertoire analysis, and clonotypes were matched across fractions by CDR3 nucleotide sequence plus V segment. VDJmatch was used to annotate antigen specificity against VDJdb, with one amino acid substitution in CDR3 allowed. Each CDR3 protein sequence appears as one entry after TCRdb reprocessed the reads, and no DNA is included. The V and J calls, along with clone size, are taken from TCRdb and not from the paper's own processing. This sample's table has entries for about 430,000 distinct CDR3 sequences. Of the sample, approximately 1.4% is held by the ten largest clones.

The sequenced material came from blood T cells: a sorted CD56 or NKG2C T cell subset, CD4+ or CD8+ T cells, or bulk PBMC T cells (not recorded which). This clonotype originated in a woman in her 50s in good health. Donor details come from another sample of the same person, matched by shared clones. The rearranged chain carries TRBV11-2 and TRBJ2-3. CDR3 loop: CASSQDSGLGTDTQYF.